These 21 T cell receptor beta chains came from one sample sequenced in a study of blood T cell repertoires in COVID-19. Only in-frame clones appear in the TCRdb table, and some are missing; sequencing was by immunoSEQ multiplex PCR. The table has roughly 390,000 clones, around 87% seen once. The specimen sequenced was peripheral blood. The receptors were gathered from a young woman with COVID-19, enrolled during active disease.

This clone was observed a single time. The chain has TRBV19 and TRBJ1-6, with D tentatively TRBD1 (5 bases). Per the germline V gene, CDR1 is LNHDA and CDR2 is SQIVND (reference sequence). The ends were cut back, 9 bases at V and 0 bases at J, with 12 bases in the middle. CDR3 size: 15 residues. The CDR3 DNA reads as TGTGCCAGCAGTGGGGGGGGCTCCTATAATTCACCCCTCCACTTT. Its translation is CASSGGGSYNSPLHF. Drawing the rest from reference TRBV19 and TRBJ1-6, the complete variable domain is DGGITQSPKYLFRKEGQNVTLSCEQNLNHDAMYWYRQDPGQGLRLIYYSQIVNDFQKGDIAEGYSVSREKKESFPLTVTSAQKNPTAFYLCASSGGGSYNSPLHFGNGTRLTVT.

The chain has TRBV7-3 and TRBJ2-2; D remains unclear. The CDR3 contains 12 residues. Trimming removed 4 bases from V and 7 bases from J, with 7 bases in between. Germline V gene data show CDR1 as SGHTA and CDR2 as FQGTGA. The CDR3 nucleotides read TGTGCCAGCAGCTCCCCCAGCGGGGAGCTGTTTTTT. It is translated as CASSSPSGELFF.

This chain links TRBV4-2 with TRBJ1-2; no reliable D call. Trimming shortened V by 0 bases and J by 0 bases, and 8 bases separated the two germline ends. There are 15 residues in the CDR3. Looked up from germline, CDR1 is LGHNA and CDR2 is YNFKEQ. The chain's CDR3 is CASSQDLQANYGYTF. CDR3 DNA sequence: TGTGCCAGCAGCCAAGACTTACAAGCTAACTATGGCTACACCTTC.

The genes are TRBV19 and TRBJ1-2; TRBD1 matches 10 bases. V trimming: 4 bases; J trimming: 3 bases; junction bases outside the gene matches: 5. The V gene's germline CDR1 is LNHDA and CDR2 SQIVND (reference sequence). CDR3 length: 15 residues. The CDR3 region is CASSRGQGIDYGYTF. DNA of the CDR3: TGTGCCAGTAGTAGGGGACAGGGGATCGACTATGGCTACACCTTC.

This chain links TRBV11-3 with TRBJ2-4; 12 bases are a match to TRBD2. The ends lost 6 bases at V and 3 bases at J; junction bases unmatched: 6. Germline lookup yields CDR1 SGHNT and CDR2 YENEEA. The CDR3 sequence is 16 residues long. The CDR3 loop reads CASSPLAGGYKNIQYF. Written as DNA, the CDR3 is TGTGCCAGCAGTCCCCTAGCGGGAGGGTACAAAAACATTCAGTACTTC.

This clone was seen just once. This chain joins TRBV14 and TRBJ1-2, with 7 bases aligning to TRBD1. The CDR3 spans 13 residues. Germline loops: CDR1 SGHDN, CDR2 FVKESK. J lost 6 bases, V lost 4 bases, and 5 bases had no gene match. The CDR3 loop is CASSPRQGDGYTF. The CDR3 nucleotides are TGTGCCAGCAGCCCCCGACAGGGAGATGGCTACACCTTC. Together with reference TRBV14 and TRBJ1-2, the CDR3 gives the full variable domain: EAGVTQFPSHSVIEKGQTVTLRCDPISGHDNLYWYRRVMGKEIKFLLHFVKESKQDESGMPNNRFLAERTGGTYSTLKVQPAELEDSGVYFCASSPRQGDGYTFGSGTRLTVV.

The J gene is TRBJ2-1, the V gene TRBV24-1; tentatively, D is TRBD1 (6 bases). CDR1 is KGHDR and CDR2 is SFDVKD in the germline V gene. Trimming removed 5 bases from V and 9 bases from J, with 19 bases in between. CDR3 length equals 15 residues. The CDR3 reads CATSGLVGGRGEQFF. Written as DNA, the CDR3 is TGTGCCACCAGTGGATTGGTAGGGGGACGGGGTGAGCAGTTCTTC.

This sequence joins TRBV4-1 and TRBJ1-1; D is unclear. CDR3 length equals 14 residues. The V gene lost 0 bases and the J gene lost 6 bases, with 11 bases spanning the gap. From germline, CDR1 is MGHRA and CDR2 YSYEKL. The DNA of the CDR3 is TGCGCCAGCAGCCAAGATATGGCTCTAGCTGAAGCTTTCTTT. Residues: CASSQDMALAEAFF.

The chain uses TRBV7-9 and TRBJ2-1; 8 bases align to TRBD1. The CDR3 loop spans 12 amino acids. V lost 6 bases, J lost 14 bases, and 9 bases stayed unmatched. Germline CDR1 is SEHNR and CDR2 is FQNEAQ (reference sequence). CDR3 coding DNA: TGTGCCAGCAGTCCAGCCGGGACAGGAAAGTTCTTC. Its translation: CASSPAGTGKFF.

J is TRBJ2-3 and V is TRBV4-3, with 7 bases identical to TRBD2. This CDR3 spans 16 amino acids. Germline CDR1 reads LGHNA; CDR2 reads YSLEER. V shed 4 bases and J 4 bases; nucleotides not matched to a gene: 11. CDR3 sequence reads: CASSLDGGVRADTQYF. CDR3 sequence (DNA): TGCGCCAGCAGCCTGGATGGGGGGGTTAGAGCAGATACGCAGTATTTT.

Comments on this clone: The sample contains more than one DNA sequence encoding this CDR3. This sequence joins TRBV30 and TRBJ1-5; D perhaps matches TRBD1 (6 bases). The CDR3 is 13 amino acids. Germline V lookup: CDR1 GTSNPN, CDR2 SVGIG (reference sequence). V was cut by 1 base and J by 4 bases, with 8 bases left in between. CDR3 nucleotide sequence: TGTGCCTGGAGTGCAGACAGGAATCAGCCCCAGCATTTT. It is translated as CAWSADRNQPQHF.

The CDR3 loop reads CASRGLGEKLFF. As DNA, the CDR3 is TGTGCCAGCAGGGGGCTGGGGGAAAAACTGTTTTTT. The rearrangement joins TRBV27 to TRBJ1-4, with a possible D match to TRBD1 (5 bases). Looked up from germline, CDR1 is MNHEY and CDR2 is SMNVEV (reference sequence). V was trimmed by 6 bases and J by 8 bases, leaving 10 bases between them. CDR3 length: 12 residues.

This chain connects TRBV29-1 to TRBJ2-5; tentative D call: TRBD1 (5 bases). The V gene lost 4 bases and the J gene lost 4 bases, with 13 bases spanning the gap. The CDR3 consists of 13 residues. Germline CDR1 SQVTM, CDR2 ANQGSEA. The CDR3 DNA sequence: TGCAGCGTTGGGGGCCAAGTTGGAGAGACCCAGTACTTC. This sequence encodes CSVGGQVGETQYF.

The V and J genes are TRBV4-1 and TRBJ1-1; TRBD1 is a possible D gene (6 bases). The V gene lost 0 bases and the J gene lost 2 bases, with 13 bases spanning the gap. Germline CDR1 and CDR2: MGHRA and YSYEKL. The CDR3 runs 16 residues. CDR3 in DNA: TGCGCCAGCAGCCAAGATCTGCAACAGGGTAACACTGAAGCTTTCTTT. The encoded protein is CASSQDLQQGNTEAFF.

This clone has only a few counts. CDR3 in amino acids: CAGGEGMYEQYF. CDR3 nucleotides: TGTGCCGGGGGCGAGGGAATGTACGAGCAGTACTTC. The rearrangement uses TRBV2 and TRBJ2-7; TRBD1 is a possible D gene (6 bases). The germline V and J ends were trimmed by 11 bases and 4 bases, with 15 bases remaining between them. Germline V gives CDR1 SNHLY, CDR2 FYNNEI. CDR3 length equals 12 residues. The whole variable domain, remainder taken from reference TRBV2 and TRBJ2-7, is EPEVTQTPSHQVTQMGQEVILRCVPISNHLYFYWYRQILGQKVEFLVSFYNNEISEKSEIFDDQFSVERPDGSNFTLKIRSTKLEDSAMYFCAGGEGMYEQYFGPGTRLTVT.

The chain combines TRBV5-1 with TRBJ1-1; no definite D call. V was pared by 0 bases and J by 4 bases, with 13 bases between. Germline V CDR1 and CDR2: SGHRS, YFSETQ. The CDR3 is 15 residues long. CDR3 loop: CASSLARLGGTEAFF. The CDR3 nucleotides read TGCGCCAGCAGCTTGGCACGCCTAGGCGGCACTGAAGCTTTCTTT. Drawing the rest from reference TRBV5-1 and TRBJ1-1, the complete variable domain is KAGVTQTPRYLIKTRGQQVTLSCSPISGHRSVSWYQQTPGQGLQFLFEYFSETQRNKGNFPGRFSGRQFSNSRSEMNVSTLELGDSALYLCASSLARLGGTEAFFGQGTRLTVV.

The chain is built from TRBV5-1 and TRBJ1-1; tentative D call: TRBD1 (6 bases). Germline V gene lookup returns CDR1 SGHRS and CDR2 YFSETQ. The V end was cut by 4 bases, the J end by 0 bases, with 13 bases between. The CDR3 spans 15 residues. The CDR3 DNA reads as TGCGCCAGCAGCGTAGGACAGTCCATGAACACTGAAGCTTTCTTT. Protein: CASSVGQSMNTEAFF.

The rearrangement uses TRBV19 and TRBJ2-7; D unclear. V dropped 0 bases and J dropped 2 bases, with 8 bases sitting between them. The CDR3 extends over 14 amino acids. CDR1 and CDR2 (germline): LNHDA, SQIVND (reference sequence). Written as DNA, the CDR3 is TGTGCCAGTAGTATAGACCGGTCGGCCTACGAGCAGTACTTC. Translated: CASSIDRSAYEQYF.

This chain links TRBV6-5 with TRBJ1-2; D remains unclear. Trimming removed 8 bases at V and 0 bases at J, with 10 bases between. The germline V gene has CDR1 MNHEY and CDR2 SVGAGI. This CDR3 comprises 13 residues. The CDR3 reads CASGEAPNYGYTF. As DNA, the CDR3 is TGTGCCAGCGGCGAGGCACCTAACTATGGCTACACCTTC.

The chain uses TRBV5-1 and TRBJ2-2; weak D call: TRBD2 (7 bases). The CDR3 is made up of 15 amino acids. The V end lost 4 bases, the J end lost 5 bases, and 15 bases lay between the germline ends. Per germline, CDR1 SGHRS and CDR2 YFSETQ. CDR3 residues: CASSPGGALTGELFF. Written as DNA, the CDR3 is TGCGCCAGCAGCCCTGGGGGGGCCCTTACCGGGGAGCTGTTTTTT.

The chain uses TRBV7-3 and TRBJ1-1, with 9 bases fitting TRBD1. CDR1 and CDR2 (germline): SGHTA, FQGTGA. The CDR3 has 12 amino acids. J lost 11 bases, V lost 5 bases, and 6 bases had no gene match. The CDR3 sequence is CASSEDRGLAFF. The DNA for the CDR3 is TGTGCCAGCAGCGAGGACAGGGGCTTGGCTTTCTTT. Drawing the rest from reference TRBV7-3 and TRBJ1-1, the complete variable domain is GAGVSQTPSNKVTEKGKYVELRCDPISGHTALYWYRQSLGQGPEFLIYFQGTGAADDSGLPNDRFFAVRPEGSVSTLKIQRTERGDSAVYLCASSEDRGLAFFGQGTRLTVV.